The entry below describes one T cell receptor beta chain. Its antigen is unidentified. This specimen belongs to a study of siplizumab effects on memory and regulatory T cells. Overall study results and limits: Among alloreactive clones, only a minor fraction mapped to unstimulated subsets.

V lost 0 bases and J 6 bases, leaving 8 bases between the germline ends. The CDR3 is 14 residues long. Germline V gene data show CDR1 as MNHNY and CDR2 as SVGAGI (reference sequence). Profiling relied on immunoSEQ multiplex PCR, and the TCRdb table lists in-frame clones only, not all of them. The sample holds about 72,000 clones, under 95% seen once. The source is a human donor in good health. Sequenced: CD8+ T cells sorted from blood. The genes are TRBV6-6 and TRBJ2-2, with D possibly being TRBD2 (5 bases). The CDR3 region has the DNA TGTGCCAGCAGTTACTCGAGGGCCGCCGGGGAGCTGTTTTTT. It encodes CASSYSRAAGELFF.